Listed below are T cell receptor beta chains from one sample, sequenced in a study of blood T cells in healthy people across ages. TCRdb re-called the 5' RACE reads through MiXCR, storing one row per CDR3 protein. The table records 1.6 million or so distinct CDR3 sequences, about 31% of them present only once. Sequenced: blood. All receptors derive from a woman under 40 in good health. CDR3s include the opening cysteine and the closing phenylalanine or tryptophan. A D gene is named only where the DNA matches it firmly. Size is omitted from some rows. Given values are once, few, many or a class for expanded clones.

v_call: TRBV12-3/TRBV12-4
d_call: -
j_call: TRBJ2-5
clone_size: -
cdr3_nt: TGTGCCAGCAGCCCCATGTCAGGGGTATGGGAGACCCAGTACTTC
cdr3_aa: CASSPMSGVWETQYF

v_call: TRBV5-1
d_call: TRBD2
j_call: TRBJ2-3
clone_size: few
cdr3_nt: TGCGCCAGCAGCCCCCTTGGGCGGGGGACCACAGATACGCAGTATTTT
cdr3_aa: CASSPLGRGTTDTQYF

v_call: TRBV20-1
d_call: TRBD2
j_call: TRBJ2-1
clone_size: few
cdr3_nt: TGCAGTGCCCTACGCCCTAGCGGGGTGGGCAATGAGCAGTTCTTC
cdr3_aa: CSALRPSGVGNEQFF

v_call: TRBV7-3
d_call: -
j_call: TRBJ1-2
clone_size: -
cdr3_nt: TGTGCCAGCAGCGATGGGGGCGGCTACACCTTC
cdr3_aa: CASSDGGGYTF

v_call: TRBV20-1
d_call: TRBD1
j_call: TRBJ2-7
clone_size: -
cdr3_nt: TGCAGTGCTTACAGGGGGCTCGAGCAGTACTTC
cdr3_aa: CSAYRGLEQYF

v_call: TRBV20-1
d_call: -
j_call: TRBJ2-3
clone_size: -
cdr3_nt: TGCAGTGCTAGAGATCTGGGCAGGGTGGGAGATACGCAGTATTTT
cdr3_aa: CSARDLGRVGDTQYF

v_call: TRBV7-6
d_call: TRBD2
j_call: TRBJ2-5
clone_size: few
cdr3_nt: TGTGCCAGCAGCACGGGACTAGCGGGGTCTAAGGGGGACCAGTACTTC
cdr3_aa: CASSTGLAGSKGDQYF

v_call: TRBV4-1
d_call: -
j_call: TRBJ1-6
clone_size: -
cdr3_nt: TGCGCCAGCAGCCAAGCTGACGGCCGAAATTCACCCCTCCACTTT
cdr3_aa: CASSQADGRNSPLHF

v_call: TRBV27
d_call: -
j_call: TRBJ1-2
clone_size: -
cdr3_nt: TGTGCCAGCAGTTGGTCGAGGACTGGGCACTATGGCTACACCTTC
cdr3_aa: CASSWSRTGHYGYTF

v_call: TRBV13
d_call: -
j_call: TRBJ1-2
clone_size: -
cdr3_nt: TGTGCCAGCAGCTTAGGGTTCGACGATAGGGCCCTATCCTATGGCTACACCTTC
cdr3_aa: CASSLGFDDRALSYGYTF

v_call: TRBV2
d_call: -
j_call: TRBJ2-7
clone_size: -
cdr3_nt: TGTGCCAGCACCGAGATTAGCACCAAGCAGTACTTC
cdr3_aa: CASTEISTKQYF

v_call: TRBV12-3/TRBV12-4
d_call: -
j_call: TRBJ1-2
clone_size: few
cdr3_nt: TGTGCCAGCAGTCCCCTGGGGGGCAGGGCTGGTAATGGCTACACCTTC
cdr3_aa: CASSPLGGRAGNGYTF

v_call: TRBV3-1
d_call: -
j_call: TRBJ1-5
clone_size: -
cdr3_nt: TGTGCCAGCAGCCCACGGGACACTCATCAGCCCCAGCATTTT
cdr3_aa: CASSPRDTHQPQHF

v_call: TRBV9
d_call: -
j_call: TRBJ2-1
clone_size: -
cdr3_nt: TGTGCCAGCAGCGCACGCGGACACAGTGAGCAGTTCTTC
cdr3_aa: CASSARGHSEQFF

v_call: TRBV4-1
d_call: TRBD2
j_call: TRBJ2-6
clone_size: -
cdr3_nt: TGCGCCAGCAGCTCCCATCCCCTTAGGGCTAGCGGGAGGACCCGAGGGGCCAACGTCCTGACTTTC
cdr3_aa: CASSSHPLRASGRTRGANVLTF

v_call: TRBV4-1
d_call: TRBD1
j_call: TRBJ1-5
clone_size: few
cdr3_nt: TGCGCCAGCAGCCAAGATTGGGACAGGGCTAATCAGCCCCAGCATTTT
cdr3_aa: CASSQDWDRANQPQHF

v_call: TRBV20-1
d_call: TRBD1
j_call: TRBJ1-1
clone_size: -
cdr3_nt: TGCAGAGCGCCCGGGACATTGTGGGGACAGGGTGGGGGGACTGAAGCTTTCTTT
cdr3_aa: CRAPGTLWGQGGGTEAFF

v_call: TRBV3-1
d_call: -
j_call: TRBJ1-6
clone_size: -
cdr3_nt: TGTGCCAGCAGCCAAGCGTCGGGACAACCCTCACCCCTCCACTTT
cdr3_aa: CASSQASGQPSPLHF

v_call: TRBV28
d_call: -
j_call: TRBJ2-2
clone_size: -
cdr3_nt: TGTGCCAGCAGTTTAGATAAACTAGCCAGAACCGGGGAGCTGTTTTTT
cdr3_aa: CASSLDKLARTGELFF

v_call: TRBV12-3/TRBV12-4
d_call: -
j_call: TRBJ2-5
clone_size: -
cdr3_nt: TGTGCCAGCACCGGTGGGGGCAGGGCAGGGGAGACCCAGTACTTC
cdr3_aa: CASTGGGRAGETQYF

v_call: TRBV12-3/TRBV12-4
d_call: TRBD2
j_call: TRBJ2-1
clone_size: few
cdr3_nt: TGTGCCAGCAGTTCCGGACTAGCGGGAGGGCCGTCGAGCTCCTACAATGAGCAGTTCTTC
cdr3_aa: CASSSGLAGGPSSSYNEQFF

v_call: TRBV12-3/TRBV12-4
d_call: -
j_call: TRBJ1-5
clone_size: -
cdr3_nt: TGTGCCAGCGCCGTAGGGTCCGAAGGGAGTCAGCCCCAGCATTTT
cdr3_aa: CASAVGSEGSQPQHF

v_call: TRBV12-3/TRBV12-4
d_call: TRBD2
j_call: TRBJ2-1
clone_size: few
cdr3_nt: TGTGCCAGCAGTTTCGACGGGACTAGCGGGAGTAATGAGCAGTTCTTC
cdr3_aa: CASSFDGTSGSNEQFF

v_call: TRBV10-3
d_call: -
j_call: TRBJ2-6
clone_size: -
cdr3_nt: TGTGCCACCGACCCGGGGCCCGGGGCCAACGTCCTGACTTTC
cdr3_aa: CATDPGPGANVLTF

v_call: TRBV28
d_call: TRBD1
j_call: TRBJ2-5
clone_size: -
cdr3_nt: TGTGCCAGCAGTCCAATTCTCGGGACAGGGAAAGAGACCCAGTACTTC
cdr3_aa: CASSPILGTGKETQYF

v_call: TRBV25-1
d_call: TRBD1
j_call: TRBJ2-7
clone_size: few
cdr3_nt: TGTGCCAGCAGTGACTACAGGGGCACCTACGAGCAGTACTTC
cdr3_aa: CASSDYRGTYEQYF

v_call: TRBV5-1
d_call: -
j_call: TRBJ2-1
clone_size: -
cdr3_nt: TGCGCCAGCAGCTTGGTTGTAGGGGACTACAATGAGCAGTTCTTC
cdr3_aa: CASSLVVGDYNEQFF

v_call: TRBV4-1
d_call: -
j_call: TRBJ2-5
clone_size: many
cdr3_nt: TGCGCCAGCACCTCGGGCCTAAAGGGTGAACGTGGAGAGACCCAGTACTTC
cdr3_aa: CASTSGLKGERGETQYF

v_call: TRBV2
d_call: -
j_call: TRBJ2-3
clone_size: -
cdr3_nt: TGTGCCAGCAGTCCCCTGGTAGAAAAGGAAGATACGCAGTATTTT
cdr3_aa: CASSPLVEKEDTQYF

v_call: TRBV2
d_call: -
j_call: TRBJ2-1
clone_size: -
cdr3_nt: TGTGCCAGCGGACCGGGCGGGGGCATCTGGAATGAGCAGTTCTTC
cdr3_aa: CASGPGGGIWNEQFF

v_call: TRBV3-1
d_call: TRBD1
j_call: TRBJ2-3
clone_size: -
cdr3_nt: TGTGCCAGCAGCCAAGGACTACAGGGGTCAGATACGCAGTATTTT
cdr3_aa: CASSQGLQGSDTQYF

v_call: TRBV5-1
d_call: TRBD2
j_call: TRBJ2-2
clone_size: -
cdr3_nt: TGCGCCAGCAGCTTAGAGGCGGGAGACACCGGGGAGCTGTTTTTT
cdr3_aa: CASSLEAGDTGELFF